This T cell receptor beta chain was obtained from a study of blood T cell repertoires in COVID-19. At the level of the study: Acute and convalescent COVID-19 samples came from the United States, Italy and Spain. PBMCs, B-cell-depleted T cells, or T cells provided the cDNA or gDNA that made up the material.

In the case of this clone: At the DNA level, this CDR3 is encoded by other sequences in the same sample as well.

In the study's own analysis: Estimation of nucleated cell counts was performed using reference gene primer amplification. Some clones are missing from TCRdb's copy, which holds only in-frame ones; the method was immunoSEQ multiplex PCR. V, J and clone size reflect that table, while D and trimming were determined from the DNA. Of roughly 670,000 clones listed, 75% to 90% are singletons. CDR3 length: 11 residues. Germline-derived CDR1 and CDR2 are DFQATT and SNEGSKA (reference sequence). The V end was cut by 3 bases, the J end by 3 bases, with 6 bases between. The sequenced material came from peripheral blood. The TCR originated in a young woman with acute or convalescent COVID-19. This rearrangement joins TRBV20-1 to TRBJ2-7; D may be TRBD2 (5 bases). DNA of the CDR3: TGCAGTGCTAGCGGGGACTACGAGCAGTACTTC. This translates into CSASGDYEQYF.